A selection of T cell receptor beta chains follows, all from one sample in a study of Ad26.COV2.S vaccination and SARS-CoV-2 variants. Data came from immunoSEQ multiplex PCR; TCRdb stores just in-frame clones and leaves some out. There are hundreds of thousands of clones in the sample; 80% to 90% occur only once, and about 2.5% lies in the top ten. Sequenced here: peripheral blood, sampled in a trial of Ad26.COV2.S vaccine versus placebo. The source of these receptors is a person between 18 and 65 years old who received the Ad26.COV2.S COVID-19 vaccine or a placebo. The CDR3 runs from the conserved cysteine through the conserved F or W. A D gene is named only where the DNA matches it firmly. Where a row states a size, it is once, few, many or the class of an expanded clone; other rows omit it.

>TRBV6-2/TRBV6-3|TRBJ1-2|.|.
CASSPGFGDGYTF
TGTGCCAGCAGTCCAGGGTTCGGCGATGGCTACACCTTC
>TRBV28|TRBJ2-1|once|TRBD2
CASSPPTSGGYEQFF
TGTGCCAGCAGTCCTCCGACTAGCGGGGGGTATGAGCAGTTCTTC
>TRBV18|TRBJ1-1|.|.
CASSRPGGSEAFF
TGTGCCAGCTCACGCCCCGGAGGTTCCGAAGCTTTCTTT
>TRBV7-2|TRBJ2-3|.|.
CASSPSGSRDTQYF
TGTGCCAGCAGCCCCTCTGGGTCGCGAGATACGCAGTATTTT
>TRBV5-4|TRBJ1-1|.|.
CASRPTDRRGTEAFF
TGTGCCAGCAGACCGACTGACAGACGGGGCACTGAAGCTTTCTTT
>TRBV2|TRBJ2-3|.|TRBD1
CASRDRVLSTDTQYF
TGTGCCAGCAGGGACAGGGTCCTCAGCACAGATACGCAGTATTTT
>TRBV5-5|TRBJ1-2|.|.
CASSPRVTNYGYTF
TGTGCCAGCAGCCCCCGAGTAACTAACTATGGCTACACCTTC
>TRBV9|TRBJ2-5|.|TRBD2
CASSGGGYQETQYF
TGTGCCAGCAGCGGCGGGGGGTACCAAGAGACCCAGTACTTC
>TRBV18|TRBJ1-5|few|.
CASSPGGNNQPQHF
TGTGCCAGCTCACCAGGGGGAAACAATCAGCCCCAGCATTTT
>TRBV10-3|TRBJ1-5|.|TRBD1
CAIAGTVDQPQHF
TGTGCCATCGCTGGGACAGTAGATCAGCCCCAGCATTTT
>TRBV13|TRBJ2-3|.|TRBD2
CASSSRLAGRLDTQYF
TGTGCCAGCAGCAGCAGACTAGCGGGCCGCCTTGACACGCAGTATTTT
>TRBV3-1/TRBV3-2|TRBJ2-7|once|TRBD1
CASSQDHRGYEQYF
TGTGCCAGCAGCCAAGATCACAGGGGTTACGAGCAGTACTTC
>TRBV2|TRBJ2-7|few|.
CASSVMAQGSYEQYF
TGTGCCAGCAGTGTTATGGCCCAAGGGTCCTACGAGCAGTACTTC
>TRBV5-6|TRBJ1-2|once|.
CASSLAGGYTF
TGTGCCAGCAGCTTGGCGGGTGGCTACACCTTC
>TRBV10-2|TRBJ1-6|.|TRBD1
CASSEWGQGENSPLHF
TGCGCCAGCAGTGAATGGGGACAGGGGGAGAATTCACCCCTCCACTTT
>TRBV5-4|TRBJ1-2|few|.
CASSLEYYGYTF
TGTGCCAGCAGCCTAGAGTACTATGGCTACACCTTC
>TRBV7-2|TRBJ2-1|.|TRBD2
CASSYSGGLYNEQFF
TGTGCCAGCAGCTACAGCGGGGGGCTCTACAATGAGCAGTTCTTC
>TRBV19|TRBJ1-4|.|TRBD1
CASSIGWTGMLFF
TGTGCCAGTAGTATTGGGTGGACAGGCATGCTGTTTTTT
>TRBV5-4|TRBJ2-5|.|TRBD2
CASSSWTSGGELQYF
TGTGCCAGCAGCTCTTGGACTAGCGGGGGAGAACTCCAGTACTTC
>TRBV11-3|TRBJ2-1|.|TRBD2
CASSSSGGNYNEQFF
TGTGCCAGCAGCTCCAGCGGGGGCAACTACAATGAGCAGTTCTTC